Each of the 32 T cell receptor beta chains below was sequenced from the same sample in a study of early T cells in non-severe SARS-CoV-2 infection. TCRdb independently ran MiXCR on the 5' RACE reads; one entry per CDR3 protein. The table lists about 34,000 distinct CDR3 sequences, 5% to 6.5% of them singletons. The sample comprised whole blood. These receptors all stem from an adult who was a healthcare worker with PCR-confirmed SARS-CoV-2 infection or an uninfected control (not recorded which).

This clonotype was counted at least ten times. The chain links TRBV7-9 to TRBJ2-1; D gene ambiguous. V was clipped by 5 bases and J by 0 bases, with 17 bases between them. The germline gives CDR1 SEHNR, CDR2 FQNEAQ (reference sequence). This CDR3 is built from 17 residues. CDR3 sequence (DNA): TGTGCCAGCAGCCCTACCCTCCCGCGAAGCTCCTACAATGAGCAGTTCTTC. Its protein product is CASSPTLPRSSYNEQFF.

This clonotype was counted ten times or more. The V and J genes are TRBV18 and TRBJ1-1; 7 positions agree with TRBD1. This CDR3 contains 13 residues. V dropped 8 bases and J dropped 6; count of bases not matched to a gene: 9. Germline-derived CDR1 and CDR2 are KGHSH and LQKENI. The CDR3 region has the DNA TGTGCCAGCACTAGGGACAGAGGCGCTGAAGCTTTCTTT. Amino acid sequence: CASTRDRGAEAFF.

This clonotype was detected ten times or more. This sequence joins TRBV7-2 and TRBJ2-1; 8 nucleotides line up with TRBD1. Unmatched junction bases numbered 12, after V lost 1 base and J lost 1 base. The CDR3 extends over 19 amino acids. Germline V gene lookup returns CDR1 SGHTA and CDR2 FQGNSA. CDR3 sequence reads: CASSLVVGRGQRSYNEQFF. The DNA of the CDR3 is TGTGCCAGCAGCTTAGTGGTTGGCAGGGGGCAAAGATCCTACAATGAGCAGTTCTTC.

In its sample, this clonotype was seen many times. The genes are TRBV20-1 and TRBJ2-3; 8 bases agree with TRBD2. CDR1 DFQATT and CDR2 SNEGSKA come from the germline V gene (reference sequence). This CDR3 is built from 15 residues. The ends lost 0 bases at V and 1 base at J; junction bases unmatched: 3. This CDR3 is CSARDRRGGTDTQYF. CDR3 bases: TGCAGTGCTAGAGATCGGCGGGGGGGCACAGATACGCAGTATTTT.

This clonotype was seen many times. The chain links TRBV5-1 to TRBJ1-6, with D hard to call. This CDR3 is 17 amino acids long. Germline V gene lookup returns CDR1 SGHRS and CDR2 YFSETQ. Trimming took 0 bases from V and 10 from J, leaving 20 bases between them. This CDR3 reads CASSLEGRATEYSPLHF. The DNA for the CDR3 is TGCGCCAGCAGCTTGGAGGGTAGGGCCACCGAATACTCACCCCTCCACTTT.

The chain uses TRBV12-3 or TRBV12-4 and TRBJ1-2; 9 nucleotides agree with TRBD1. The trim removed 6 bases at V and 6 bases at J, leaving 8 bases unmatched. The CDR3 extends over 14 amino acids. The CDR3 loop is CASRGWDREDGYTF. The CDR3 coding sequence is TGTGCCAGCAGGGGTTGGGACAGGGAAGATGGCTACACCTTC.

Ten or more counts support this clonotype. The chain has TRBV6-5 and TRBJ1-3, with TRBD1 as a possible D gene (5 bases). Germline CDR1 and CDR2: MNHEY and SVGAGI. V was cut by 5 bases and J by 0 bases, with 17 bases left in between. This CDR3 is built from 17 residues. The CDR3 DNA is TGTGCCAGCAGTCTCGGGGGGGACTTCTACTCTGGAAACACCATATATTTT. Its translation is CASSLGGDFYSGNTIYF.

V usage is TRBV30 and J usage is TRBJ2-7, with TRBD1 identical over 11 bases. From germline, CDR1 is GTSNPN and CDR2 SVGIG (reference sequence). The CDR3 loop spans 16 amino acids. Losses at the gene ends were 0 bases for V and 1 base for J; bases not matched to a gene: 5. CDR3 sequence: CAWSVFRDRGSYEQYF. CDR3 DNA sequence: TGTGCCTGGAGTGTATTCCGGGACAGGGGGTCCTACGAGCAGTACTTC.

This clonotype was counted many times. Here the CDR3 reads CASSTDRRETQYF. The CDR3 coding sequence is TGCGCCAGCAGCACGGACAGGAGAGAGACCCAGTACTTC. V and J are TRBV5-1 and TRBJ2-5, with 7 bases lining up with TRBD1. The CDR3 consists of 13 residues. Germline CDR1 is SGHRS and CDR2 is YFSETQ. V was pared by 4 bases and J by 4 bases, with 4 bases of the junction left unmatched.

The J gene is TRBJ2-1, the V gene TRBV5-4; 8 bases are a match to TRBD1. V dropped 10 bases and J dropped 5; count of bases not matched to a gene: 8. This CDR3 contains 13 residues. Germline CDR1 SGHNT, CDR2 YYREEE (reference sequence). CDR3 nucleotides: TGTGCCTATACCGGGACAGGCGACAATGAGCAGTTCTTC. It encodes CAYTGTGDNEQFF. The full variable domain, rest sourced from reference TRBV5-4 and TRBJ2-1, is ETGVTQSPTHLIKTRGQQVTLRCSSQSGHNTVSWYQQALGQGPQFIFQYYREEENGRGNFPPRFSGLQFPNYSSELNVNALELDDSALYLCAYTGTGDNEQFFGPGTRLTVL.

As regards this clonotype: A much larger clone differs by one base, so this may be a read error. CDR3 protein: CATSRGKGGDTQYF. The CDR3 DNA follows: TGTGCCACCAGCAGAGGCAAGGGAGGAGATACGCAGTATTTT. The V gene is TRBV15, the J gene TRBJ2-3, with TRBD2 as a possible D gene (6 bases). V lost 1 base and J lost 5, with 10 bases in between. Germline V CDR1 and CDR2: LNHNV, YYDKDF (reference sequence). The CDR3 length is 14 residues.

This clonotype was detected many times. The chain is built from TRBV20-1 and TRBJ2-5; D might be TRBD1 or TRBD2, each matching 5 bases. V lost 6 bases and J 9 bases, leaving 23 bases between the germline ends. This CDR3 contains 14 residues. Germline V gives CDR1 DFQATT, CDR2 SNEGSKA (reference sequence). CDR3 protein: CSARPRDRLLAQYF. The DNA of the CDR3 is TGCAGTGCCCGACCCCGGGACCGCCTTTTGGCCCAGTACTTC.

The rearrangement joins TRBV7-2 to TRBJ1-1; D unresolved. V lost 0 bases, J lost 7 bases, and 9 bases lay in between. CDR1 SGHTA and CDR2 FQGNSA come from the germline V gene. CDR3 length equals 13 residues. The CDR3 DNA is TGTGCCAGCAGCTTAGCCGACAAGGTTGAAGCTTTCTTT. It is translated as CASSLADKVEAFF.

There are many counts of this clonotype. This chain joins TRBV20-1 and TRBJ2-1; 7 bases align to TRBD1. Trimming removed 1 base from V and 4 bases from J; junction bases left unmatched: 10. In germline, CDR1 is DFQATT, CDR2 SNEGSKA (reference sequence). The CDR3 length is 16 residues. The CDR3 loop reads CSARARQGRGYNEQFF. The DNA for the CDR3 is TGCAGTGCTAGAGCTCGACAGGGAAGGGGGTACAATGAGCAGTTCTTC.

This clonotype occurred a few times. The rearrangement uses TRBV19 and TRBJ2-1; 9 nucleotides line up with TRBD1. J lost 5 bases, V lost 0 bases, and 11 bases had no gene match. This CDR3 has 18 amino acids. The germline gives CDR1 LNHDA, CDR2 SQIVND (reference sequence). The CDR3 is CASSIDLYLGTGHNEQFF. In nucleotides, the CDR3 is TGTGCCAGTAGTATAGATCTATACCTAGGGACAGGGCACAATGAGCAGTTCTTC.

Ten or more counts support this clonotype. This sequence joins TRBV14 and TRBJ2-4, with TRBD1 identical over 9 bases. CDR3 length equals 15 residues. The V gene's germline CDR1 is SGHDN and CDR2 FVKESK. V was pared by 0 bases and J by 8 bases, with 5 bases of the junction left unmatched. The CDR3 loop is CASSQDRTGADIQYF. Here the CDR3 DNA reads TGTGCCAGCAGCCAAGACAGGACAGGGGCAGACATTCAGTACTTC.

This clonotype was counted at least ten times. V is TRBV19 and J is TRBJ2-5; D may be TRBD1 or TRBD2 (5 bases each). Looked up from germline, CDR1 is LNHDA and CDR2 is SQIVND (reference sequence). The CDR3 covers 13 residues. Trimming took off 3 bases at V and 9 bases at J, with 14 bases between the two ends. Here the CDR3 DNA reads TGTGCCAGTAGTATCAGCGGCTGGGGGTCCCAGTACTTC. It is translated as CASSISGWGSQYF.

By its share, this clonotype is medium-sized. The chain's CDR3 is CASSLSGGGELFF. CDR3 bases: TGTGCCAGCAGCCTTAGCGGGGGCGGGGAGCTGTTTTTT. The chain employs TRBV7-2 and TRBJ2-2; 9 bases map to TRBD2. The CDR3 loop spans 13 amino acids. V shed 5 bases and J 7 bases; nucleotides not matched to a gene: 2. The germline gives CDR1 SGHTA, CDR2 FQGNSA.

This clonotype has ten or more counts. The genes are TRBV7-6 and TRBJ2-3; 9 positions match TRBD1. The CDR3 runs to 16 residues. In germline, CDR1 is SGHVS, CDR2 FNYEAQ. V was clipped by 3 bases and J by 4 bases; unmatched bases: 8. CDR3 nucleotide sequence: TGTGCCAGCAGCTTTGGTGGGACAGGGCTCGCAGATACGCAGTATTTT. Its protein is CASSFGGTGLADTQYF.

This clonotype was seen more than once but under ten times. V and J are TRBV6-2 or TRBV6-3 and TRBJ2-7, with 7 positions matching TRBD1. The V and J ends lost 4 bases and 5 bases, in that order; junction bases with no gene match: 5. The CDR3 has 13 residues. Germline V gives CDR1 MNHEY, CDR2 SVGEGT. CDR3 amino acids: CASSFNRGNEQYF. CDR3 coding DNA: TGTGCCAGCAGTTTCAACAGGGGTAACGAGCAGTACTTC.

This clonotype was recorded at least ten times. The chain recombines TRBV30 with TRBJ1-5; D is possibly TRBD1 (5 bases). Trimming removed 2 bases at V and 4 bases at J, with 12 bases between. This CDR3 comprises 14 residues. The V gene's germline CDR1 is GTSNPN and CDR2 SVGIG (reference sequence). The CDR3 nucleotides are TGTGCCTGGAGTACCCTGAAGGGGAATCAGCCCCAGCATTTT. Translating it yields CAWSTLKGNQPQHF.

This clonotype has only a few counts. The chain uses TRBV10-3 and TRBJ1-5; D remains ambiguous. CDR1 and CDR2 from the germline V gene are ENHRY and SYGVKD. CDR3 length: 13 amino acids. Trimming pared 3 bases from V and 5 bases from J, leaving 8 bases between. The CDR3 nucleotides read TGTGCCATCAGTGAAAGGGTAGATCAGCCCCAGCATTTT. Translated: CAISERVDQPQHF.

The sample holds many counts of this clonotype. The chain carries TRBV12-3 or TRBV12-4 and TRBJ1-2; D is ambiguous. This CDR3 spans 10 amino acids. V lost 7 bases and J lost 6, with 6 bases in between. The CDR3 reads CASTPDGYTF. The CDR3 coding sequence is TGTGCCAGCACCCCCGATGGCTACACCTTC.

The sample holds many counts of this clonotype. The V and J genes are TRBV6-5 and TRBJ1-1; maybe TRBD1 (5 bases). The germline CDR1 and CDR2 sequences are MNHEY and SVGAGI. V gave up 6 bases and J gave up 0 bases, with 11 bases separating them. The CDR3 contains 14 residues. The CDR3: CASSPLTVNTEAFF. CDR3 in DNA: TGTGCCAGCAGCCCCCTGACAGTGAACACTGAAGCTTTCTTT.

This clonotype was detected many times. The CDR3 coding sequence is TGCGCCAGCAGCTTGGTCGGCAGCGAGCAGTACTTC. It is translated as CASSLVGSEQYF. The chain employs TRBV5-1 and TRBJ2-7; D remains unclear. V lost 0 bases to trimming and J lost 6 bases, with 7 bases between them. Germline values: CDR1 SGHRS, CDR2 YFSETQ. CDR3 length: 12 residues.

This clonotype was seen ten or more times. V and J are TRBV3-1 and TRBJ1-6, with 7 bases matching TRBD1. The germline gives CDR1 LGHDT, CDR2 YNNKEL (reference sequence). V dropped 5 bases and J dropped 8; count of bases not matched to a gene: 3. CDR3 length: 13 residues. The CDR3 sequence is CASSGTEDSPLHF. CDR3 DNA sequence: TGTGCCAGCAGCGGGACAGAGGATTCACCCCTCCACTTT.

The chain uses TRBV19 and TRBJ2-1; 12 positions agree with TRBD2. CDR3 length equals 18 residues. V shed 5 bases and J 0 bases; nucleotides not matched to a gene: 8. Germline assignment: CDR1 LNHDA and CDR2 SQIVND (reference sequence). DNA for the CDR3: TGTGCCAGTAGTTCCGGACTAGCGGGAAGCCTCTCCTACAATGAGCAGTTCTTC. Translation gives CASSSGLAGSLSYNEQFF.

This clonotype was observed many times. The chain links TRBV20-1 to TRBJ1-1; 7 nucleotides agree with TRBD1. The V gene end was trimmed by 1 base and the J gene end by 4 bases; junction bases not matched to a gene: 6. Germline V gives CDR1 DFQATT, CDR2 SNEGSKA (reference sequence). This CDR3 contains 14 residues. The CDR3 reads CSARVPGGLTEAFF. CDR3 bases: TGCAGTGCTAGAGTCCCAGGGGGGCTCACTGAAGCTTTCTTT.

Many counts were recorded for this clonotype. The chain recombines TRBV7-9 with TRBJ2-1; TRBD1 matches 10 bases. Germline CDR1 SEHNR, CDR2 FQNEAQ (reference sequence). The CDR3 has 16 residues. V gave up 1 base and J gave up 5 bases; unmatched junction bases: 5. The CDR3 region has the DNA TGTGCCAGCAGCTTAGGGGACAGGGGTGGCCACAATGAGCAGTTCTTC. Protein product: CASSLGDRGGHNEQFF.

This clonotype was seen at least ten times. V gene TRBV5-5 combines with J gene TRBJ2-2, with D uncertain. The CDR3 totals 13 residues. V shed 1 base and J shed 3 bases, with 4 bases lying between them. Germline loops: CDR1 SGHKS, CDR2 YYEKEE (reference sequence). The CDR3 coding sequence is TGTGCCAGCAGCTTGTGGGACACCGGGGAGCTGTTTTTT. Translated: CASSLWDTGELFF.

The rearrangement links TRBV6-2 or TRBV6-3 to TRBJ1-5; D ambiguous. The CDR3 is 14 residues long. The ends were cut back, 2 bases at V and 6 bases at J, with 11 bases in the middle. Per the germline V gene, CDR1 is MNHEY and CDR2 is SVGEGT. The CDR3 DNA follows: TGTGCCAGCAGTTACACGGGTTCGGGTCAGCCCCAGCATTTT. This codes for CASSYTGSGQPQHF.

The J gene is TRBJ2-5, the V gene TRBV7-8; 8 positions agree with TRBD1. Per germline, CDR1 SGHVS and CDR2 FQNEAQ. CDR3 length: 15 amino acids. The V segment lost 0 bases and the J segment 5 bases; nucleotides outside the gene matches: 5. CDR3 sequence (DNA): TGTGCCAGCAGCTTAGCATCAGGGGGCGGGGAGACCCAGTACTTC. Translated: CASSLASGGGETQYF. The entire variable domain, with the rest obtained from reference TRBV7-8 and TRBJ2-5, is as follows: GAGVSQSPRYKVAKRGQDVALRCDPISGHVSLFWYQQALGQGPEFLTYFQNEAQLDKSGLPSDRFFAERPEGSVSTLKIQRTQQEDSAVYLCASSLASGGGETQYFGPGTRLLVL.